This T cell receptor (beta chain) was documented in a study of beta chain features in type 1 diabetes. Study-level findings and limits: VDJ junctions from type 1 diabetes patients carried fewer insertions and larger deletions.

TCRB transcripts that were expressed got sequenced, as all of the isolated RNA had been reverse transcribed. Data came from immunoSEQ multiplex PCR; TCRdb stores just in-frame clones and leaves some out. This repertoire shows about 140,000 clones, 6.9% found once; its top ten account for about 1.4%. Germline V CDR1 and CDR2: LNHDA, SQIVND (reference sequence). CDR3 length equals 15 residues. With V trimmed by 5 bases and J by 2 bases, 7 bases remained unmatched. Sorting based on CD45RO/CCR7/CD25/CD127/CD95/CD27 separated CD4+ naive, central memory, regulatory and stem cell-like memory cells. This clone was seen only a few times. Its antigen remains unidentified.

This TCR came from a woman aged 25 to 39 in good health. The chain links TRBV19 to TRBJ2-7, with 9 bases lining up with TRBD2. The material sequenced was central memory CD4+ T cells from blood. The chain's CDR3 is CASSPGLAQTYEQYF. DNA of the CDR3: TGTGCCAGTAGTCCCGGACTAGCGCAGACCTACGAGCAGTACTTC.